Presented here are 15 T cell receptor beta chains from one specimen sequenced in a study of OX40 agonist ivuxolimab in advanced cancers. The repertoire was sequenced with immunoSEQ multiplex PCR; TCRdb's copy has only in-frame clones and lacks some. The sample consists of tens of thousands of clones, 91% of them appearing once. Sequenced here: CD4+ or CD8+ T cells sorted from blood, sampled in a trial of the OX40 agonist ivuxolimab. The receptors here all came from an adult with an advanced solid tumor such as melanoma, head and neck, liver or kidney cancer.

V is TRBV9 and J is TRBJ2-2, with D perhaps assigned TRBD1 or TRBD2 (5 bases each). Germline-derived CDR1 and CDR2 are SGDLS and YYNGEE. The ends were cut back, 3 bases at V and 5 bases at J, with 5 bases in the middle. The CDR3 length is 12 residues. CDR3 sequence reads: CASSGGTGELFF. For the CDR3, the DNA is TGTGCCAGCAGCGGGGGGACCGGGGAGCTGTTTTTT.

The chain carries TRBV6-5 and TRBJ2-7; D possibly corresponds to TRBD2 (7 bases). Germline V gene data show CDR1 as MNHEY and CDR2 as SVGAGI. With 2 bases removed from V and 4 bases from J, the gap between germline ends came to 9 bases. The CDR3 loop spans 13 amino acids. CDR3 residues: CASSYEGGYEQYF. The CDR3 DNA is TGTGCCAGCAGTTACGAGGGGGGGTACGAGCAGTACTTC.

The J gene is TRBJ2-7, the V gene TRBV4-2, with no clear D. In germline, CDR1 is LGHNA, CDR2 YNFKEQ. The length of the CDR3 is 14 residues. The V and J ends lost 1 base and 3 bases respectively, with 10 bases between them. The CDR3 nucleotides are TGTGCCAGCAGCCAAGGAATGGGTTACTACGAGCAGTACTTC. Protein product: CASSQGMGYYEQYF.

The rearrangement joins TRBV19 to TRBJ2-6, with D possibly TRBD2 on 5 matching bases. CDR1 LNHDA and CDR2 SQIVND come from the germline V gene (reference sequence). The CDR3 covers 15 residues. V was clipped by 3 bases and J by 3 bases, with 9 bases between them. The CDR3 nucleotides are TGTGCCAGTAGTATTTCCGGGGATGGGGCCAACGTCCTGACTTTC. Its translation: CASSISGDGANVLTF.

This clone has more than one count but fewer than ten. The J gene is TRBJ1-5, the V gene TRBV25-1; TRBD1 aligns across 8 bases. The germline gives CDR1 MGHDK, CDR2 SYGVNS. The J segment lost 6 bases and the V segment lost 7 bases, leaving 5 bases of the junction unmatched. The length of the CDR3 is 13 residues. The CDR3 DNA follows: TGTGCCAGCAACGGCAGGGGGCTTCAGCCCCAGCATTTT. Residues: CASNGRGLQPQHF.

This chain connects TRBV19 to TRBJ2-5, with 8 bases lining up with TRBD2. The CDR3 extends over 14 amino acids. Germline V gene sequence: CDR1 LNHDA, CDR2 SQIVND (reference sequence). The trim removed 7 bases at V and 5 bases at J, leaving 9 bases unmatched. CDR3 amino acids: CASTGSGMDETQYF. CDR3 sequence (DNA): TGTGCCAGTACGGGTAGCGGGATGGATGAGACCCAGTACTTC. Full variable domain (remainder filled in from reference TRBV19 and TRBJ2-5): DGGITQSPKYLFRKEGQNVTLSCEQNLNHDAMYWYRQDPGQGLRLIYYSQIVNDFQKGDIAEGYSVSREKKESFPLTVTSAQKNPTAFYLCASTGSGMDETQYFGPGTRLLVL.

This chain uses TRBV4-3 with TRBJ2-3; 13 nucleotides line up with TRBD2. The CDR3 has 17 residues. V shed 0 bases and J 7 bases; nucleotides not matched to a gene: 7. Per germline, CDR1 LGHNA and CDR2 YSLEER. The DNA of the CDR3 is TGCGCCAGCAGCCAAGATTGGGGGACTAGCGGGATATATACGCAGTATTTT. Protein sequence: CASSQDWGTSGIYTQYF.

This clone was detected once. The J gene is TRBJ1-2, the V gene TRBV10-2, with 9 bases matching TRBD1. The V and J ends lost 2 bases and 7 bases, in that order; junction bases with no gene match: 14. Germline loops: CDR1 WSHSY, CDR2 SAAADI. The CDR3 is 17 residues long. Here the CDR3 DNA reads TGCGCCAGCAGTGAGACGGGGGGCTTTACAGGGGGCCTTGGCTACACCTTC. It yields the protein CASSETGGFTGGLGYTF.

The chain has TRBV7-8 and TRBJ2-7; no clear D gene. The germline V gene encodes CDR1 SGHVS and CDR2 FQNEAQ. The length of the CDR3 is 14 residues. V shed 4 bases and J shed 1 base, with 11 bases lying between them. The CDR3 region is CASSSPDQSYEQYF. In DNA form, the CDR3 reads TGTGCCAGCAGCTCCCCAGATCAGTCCTACGAGCAGTACTTC.

V and J are TRBV28 and TRBJ2-7, with TRBD1 matching 8 bases. V trimming: 3 bases; J trimming: 3 bases; junction bases outside the gene matches: 7. Per the germline V gene, CDR1 is MDHEN and CDR2 is SYDVKM. The CDR3 loop spans 15 amino acids. The chain's CDR3 is CASSFRGTGLYEQYF. DNA for the CDR3: TGTGCCAGCAGTTTTAGGGGGACAGGTCTCTACGAGCAGTACTTC.

V usage is TRBV6-6 and J usage is TRBJ2-1; TRBD2 matches at 8 bases. Germline values: CDR1 MNHNY, CDR2 SVGAGI (reference sequence). The ends lost 1 base at V and 5 bases at J; junction bases unmatched: 7. The CDR3 totals 16 residues. The CDR3 nucleotides are TGTGCCAGCAGTTACTGGGGGACTAGTCCTAACAATGAGCAGTTCTTC. Its protein is CASSYWGTSPNNEQFF.

The chain employs TRBV4-1 and TRBJ1-4, with D possibly matching TRBD1 (5 bases). The V end lost 0 bases, the J end lost 13 bases, and 12 bases lay between the germline ends. This CDR3 has 13 amino acids. Germline V gene sequence: CDR1 MGHRA, CDR2 YSYEKL. The DNA of the CDR3 is TGCGCCAGCAGCCAAGAGGGGCAGGGCCCACTGTTTTTT. Translated, it gives CASSQEGQGPLFF.

This chain joins TRBV4-3 and TRBJ2-1; the D is unclear. Germline V gene data show CDR1 as LGHNA and CDR2 as YSLEER. CDR3 length: 16 amino acids. Trimming cost V 4 bases and J 0 bases, with 13 bases left between them. CDR3 sequence: CASSPSQTSSYNEQFF. CDR3 bases: TGCGCCAGCAGCCCCTCGCAGACGAGCTCCTACAATGAGCAGTTCTTC.

The V and J genes are TRBV2 and TRBJ1-6; D unclear. Germline values: CDR1 SNHLY, CDR2 FYNNEI. The V and J ends lost 6 bases and 2 bases respectively, with 11 bases between them. The CDR3 sequence is 15 residues long. The CDR3 sequence: CASSPGKAYNSPLHF. The CDR3 DNA sequence: TGTGCCAGCAGCCCGGGGAAAGCCTATAATTCACCCCTCCACTTT.

The rearrangement uses TRBV18 and TRBJ2-1; 7 bases match TRBD1. This CDR3 spans 16 amino acids. Per the germline V gene, CDR1 is KGHSH and CDR2 is LQKENI. V lost 6 bases to trimming and J lost 4 bases; unmatched junction nucleotides: 12. The CDR3: CASSDRDSYLYNEQFF. CDR3 DNA sequence: TGTGCCAGCTCCGACCGGGACAGCTACCTATACAATGAGCAGTTCTTC. The full variable domain, in which reference TRBV18 and TRBJ2-1 provide the parts outside the CDR3, is NAGVMQNPRHLVRRRGQEARLRCSPMKGHSHVYWYRQLPEEGLKFMVYLQKENIIDESGMPKERFSAEFPKEGPSILRIQQVVRGDSAAYFCASSDRDSYLYNEQFFGPGTRLTVL.